Listed below are T cell receptor beta chains from one sample, sequenced in a study of blood T cell repertoires in COVID-19. Generated by immunoSEQ multiplex PCR, the TCRdb table keeps only in-frame clones and is missing some. Among more than 75,000 clones, around 85% were seen once, and the ten largest hold 16%. Sequencing was performed on peripheral blood. These receptors were obtained from a woman older than 75 with active or convalescent COVID-19. The CDR3 runs from the conserved cysteine through the conserved F or W. The D gene is left open where the match is weak. Rows give clone size only sometimes, using once, few, many, or a class for an expanded clone.

J gene | CDR3 length | V gene | clone size | D gene | CDR3 DNA | CDR3 protein
TRBJ1-1 | 15 | TRBV6-6 | few | . | TGTGCCAGCAGTTACCCGGACAACATGAACACTGAAGCTTTCTTT | CASSYPDNMNTEAFF
TRBJ1-4 | 16 | TRBV5-1 | . | . | TGCGCCAGCAGCCCGGGACCCGGGGGGAATAATGAAAAACTGTTTTTT | CASSPGPGGNNEKLFF
TRBJ2-1 | 12 | TRBV11-3 | . | . | TGTGCCAGCAGCAAACAGGGAAATGAGCAGTTCTTC | CASSKQGNEQFF
TRBJ1-4 | 15 | TRBV3-1/TRBV3-2 | . | TRBD1 | TGTGCCAGCAGCCACCCGACAGGGACCAATGAAAAACTGTTTTTT | CASSHPTGTNEKLFF
TRBJ1-1 | 14 | TRBV30 | few | . | TGTGCCTGGAGATGGGGGCGGGGGTACACTGAAGCTTTCTTT | CAWRWGRGYTEAFF
TRBJ1-1 | 14 | TRBV2 | few | . | TGTGCCAGCAGAACTTTCCAGACTACCTCTGAAGCTTTCTTT | CASRTFQTTSEAFF
TRBJ2-4 | 11 | TRBV20-1 | . | . | TGCAGTGCCATCAGGGGAGACATTCAGTACTTC | CSAIRGDIQYF
TRBJ1-1 | 14 | TRBV28 | . | . | TGTGCCAGCAGTAAGACTTATTTGAACACTGAAGCTTTCTTT | CASSKTYLNTEAFF
TRBJ1-1 | 14 | TRBV3-1/TRBV3-2 | . | . | TGTGCCAGCAGTTACGAGGGTAAGAACACTGAAGCTTTCTTT | CASSYEGKNTEAFF
TRBJ1-5 | 14 | TRBV19 | . | . | TGTGCCAGTAGTTGGAGGGGCGAGGATCAGCCCCAGCATTTT | CASSWRGEDQPQHF
TRBJ2-7 | 16 | TRBV28 | few | TRBD2 | TGTGCCAGCAGTAGTACCCTAGCGGGAGGGCCGCGGGAGCAGTACTTC | CASSSTLAGGPREQYF
TRBJ2-7 | 17 | TRBV20-1 | . | TRBD2 | TGCAGTGCTAGTGGACTAGCGGGAGGGCCGAGTAGAAACGAGCAGTACTTC | CSASGLAGGPSRNEQYF
TRBJ1-1 | 15 | TRBV4-2 | once | TRBD1 | TGTGCCAGCAGCCAGGGACAGAACATGAACACTGAAGCTTTCTTT | CASSQGQNMNTEAFF
TRBJ2-5 | 20 | TRBV24-1 | . | TRBD1 | TGTGCCACCAGTGGCTATGCAGCCACAGGGGGCAAGGGTCTGAAAGAGACCCAGTACTTC | CATSGYAATGGKGLKETQYF
TRBJ2-2 | 14 | TRBV6-5 | . | TRBD1 | TGTGCCAGCCGACAGGGGGCGGGCACCGGGGAGCTGTTTTTT | CASRQGAGTGELFF
TRBJ2-1 | 15 | TRBV15 | . | . | TGTGCCACCAGCAGAGATTCAGTGGGAGTGAATGAGCAGTTCTTC | CATSRDSVGVNEQFF
TRBJ2-3 | 17 | TRBV24-1 | . | TRBD2 | TGTGCCACCAGTGATTTTGGTCGAAGCGGGGGTACAGATACGCAGTATTTT | CATSDFGRSGGTDTQYF
TRBJ1-5 | 16 | TRBV7-8 | . | . | TGTGCCAGCAGCTTAGCCCCAGGAAGGATCAATCAGCCCCAGCATTTT | CASSLAPGRINQPQHF
TRBJ2-1 | 17 | TRBV3-1/TRBV3-2 | . | TRBD2 | TGTGCCAGCAGCCATCCCCCCGGGACTAGCGAGAACAATGAGCAGTTCTTC | CASSHPPGTSENNEQFF
TRBJ1-2 | 15 | TRBV27 | . | TRBD1 | TGTGCCAGCAGTTTTCGGGACAGGGGAAGCTATGGCTACACCTTC | CASSFRDRGSYGYTF
TRBJ1-3 | 15 | TRBV6-5 | . | . | TGTGCCAGCAGTCTACGGCGGTCATCTGGAAACACCATATATTTT | CASSLRRSSGNTIYF
TRBJ2-3 | 16 | TRBV5-1 | . | . | TGCGCCAGCAGCCCTTCGGTTTTGAGGCGCGCAGATACGCAGTATTTT | CASSPSVLRRADTQYF
TRBJ1-5 | 13 | TRBV6-6 | once | . | TGTGCCAGCAGTTCGGACCCACAGGGTGACCAGCATTTT | CASSSDPQGDQHF